Following are 5 T cell receptor beta chains from one sample sequenced in a study of T cells expressing NK-cell markers. TCRdb re-called the 5' RACE reads, yielding one record per CDR3 amino acid sequence without DNA. Recorded here are roughly 380,000 distinct CDR3 sequences; the top ten clones represent roughly 5.2%. Sequencing was done on a sample of blood T cells: a sorted CD56 or NKG2C T cell subset, CD4+ or CD8+ T cells, or bulk PBMC T cells (not recorded which). These receptors originate from a man aged 18-70 years in good health.

The V call is TRBV6-1, the J call TRBJ2-2. Germline CDR1 reads MNHNS; CDR2 reads SASEGT. The length of the CDR3 is 14 residues. CDR3 loop: CASKHIANTGELFF.

This chain joins TRBV12-3 or TRBV12-4 and TRBJ1-1; TCRdb selects TRBD1, and the lack of DNA leaves this call unchecked. The CDR3 extends over 16 amino acids. CDR3 sequence reads: CASSQRIQGLWTEAFF.

V usage is TRBV7-3 and J usage is TRBJ1-1; the D gene TCRdb calls, TRBD1, cannot be checked with no DNA. CDR1 SGHTA and CDR2 FQGTGA come from the germline V gene. This CDR3 region has 15 residues. The CDR3 loop is CASSLTYGGHTEAFF.

The V call is TRBV7-2, the J call TRBJ1-2. From germline, CDR1 is SGHTA and CDR2 FQGNSA. The CDR3 is 15 amino acids. The CDR3 loop reads CASSRPGGQTYGYTF.

V gene TRBV30 combines with J gene TRBJ2-1; TCRdb returns TRBD2, unconfirmable since there is no DNA. The CDR3 is 17 residues long. The germline V gene has CDR1 GTSNPN and CDR2 SVGIG (reference sequence). The CDR3 is CAWSGLSGGRSYNEQFF.